This T cell receptor (beta chain) was identified in a study of technical replicates of blood from several donors. The method was immunoSEQ multiplex PCR; TCRdb's version includes in-frame clones alone and lacks a portion of them. The data contain 45,000 to 55,000 clones, roughly 94% of them seen just once; the ten biggest clones take up around 0.21%. Germline lookup yields CDR1 SGHNT and CDR2 YYREEE (reference sequence). The CDR3 consists of 15 residues. V trimming: 5 bases; J trimming: 2 bases; junction bases outside the gene matches: 8. Material: T cells isolated from PBMCs. This sequence originates from a human donor in good health. The J gene is TRBJ2-3, the V gene TRBV5-4, with 7 bases fitting TRBD2. As DNA, the CDR3 is TGTGCCAGCAGTCGGGGAGGGGCCTCCACAGATACGCAGTATTTT. Its translation: CASSRGGASTDTQYF.